This TCR beta chain was recovered during a study of blood T cell repertoires in COVID-19. Study summary: Acute and convalescent COVID-19 samples came from the United States, Italy and Spain.

Repertoires were generated with immunoSEQ multiplex PCR, while TCRdb's copy carries only in-frame clones and drops some. Here the sample spans around 180,000 clones, roughly 70% being singletons. Germline V gives CDR1 SGHTS, CDR2 YDEGEE. This CDR3 has 14 residues. Deletions cut 3 bases from V and 0 bases from J, with 9 bases between. V is TRBV5-8 and J is TRBJ1-1; no clear D. This TCR was recovered from a woman over 75 with acute or convalescent COVID-19. Material for sequencing was peripheral blood. The CDR3 DNA reads TGTGCCAGCAGCTGGGAGACGGTGAACACTGAAGCTTTCTTT. Translated: CASSWETVNTEAFF. The whole variable domain, filled in from reference TRBV5-8 and TRBJ1-1, reads EAGVTQSPTHLIKTRGQQATLRCSPISGHTSVYWYQQALGLGLQFLLWYDEGEERNRGNFPPRFSGRQFPNYSSELNVNALELEDSALYLCASSWETVNTEAFFGQGTRLTVV.